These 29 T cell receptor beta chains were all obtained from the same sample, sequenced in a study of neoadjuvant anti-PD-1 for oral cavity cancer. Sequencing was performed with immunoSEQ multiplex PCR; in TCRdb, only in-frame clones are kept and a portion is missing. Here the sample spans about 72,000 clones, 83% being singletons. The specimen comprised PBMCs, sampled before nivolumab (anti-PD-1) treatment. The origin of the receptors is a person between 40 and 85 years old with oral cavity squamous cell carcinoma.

DNA of the CDR3: TGTGCCAGCAGCTTAGATAGGATGGGGGGGACTAGCGGCGGGCAGTTCTTC. Amino acid sequence: CASSLDRMGGTSGGQFF. V usage is TRBV11-2 and J usage is TRBJ2-1; 11 bases fit TRBD2. Germline V CDR1 and CDR2: SGHAT, FQNNGV. Losses at the gene ends were 0 bases for V and 12 bases for J; bases not matched to a gene: 13. This CDR3 is built from 17 residues.

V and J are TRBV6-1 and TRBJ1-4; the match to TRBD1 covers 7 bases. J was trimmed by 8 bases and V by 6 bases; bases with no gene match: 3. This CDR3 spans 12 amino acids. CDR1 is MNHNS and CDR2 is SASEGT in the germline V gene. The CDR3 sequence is CASSGTAEKLFF. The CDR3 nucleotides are TGTGCCAGCAGCGGGACAGCCGAAAAACTGTTTTTT.

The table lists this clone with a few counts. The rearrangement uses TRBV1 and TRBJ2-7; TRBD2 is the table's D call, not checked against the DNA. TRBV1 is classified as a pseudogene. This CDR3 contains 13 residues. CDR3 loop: CTSSQIGRDEQYF. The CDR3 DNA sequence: TGCACCAGCAGCCAGATCGGGCGGGACGAGCAGTACTTC.

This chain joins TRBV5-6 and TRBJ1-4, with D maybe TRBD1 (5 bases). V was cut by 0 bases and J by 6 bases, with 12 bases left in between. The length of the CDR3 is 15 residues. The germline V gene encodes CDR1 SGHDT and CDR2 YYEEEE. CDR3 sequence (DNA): TGTGCCAGCAGCTTGGGGGGCAGAATAGATGAAAAACTGTTTTTT. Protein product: CASSLGGRIDEKLFF. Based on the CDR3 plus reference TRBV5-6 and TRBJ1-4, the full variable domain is DAGVTQSPTHLIKTRGQQVTLRCSPKSGHDTVSWYQQALGQGPQFIFQYYEEEERQRGNFPDRFSGHQFPNYSSELNVNALLLGDSALYLCASSLGGRIDEKLFFGSGTQLSVL.

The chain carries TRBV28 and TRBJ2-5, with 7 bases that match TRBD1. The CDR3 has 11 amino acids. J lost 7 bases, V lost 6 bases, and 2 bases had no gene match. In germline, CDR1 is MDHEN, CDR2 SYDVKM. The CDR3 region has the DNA TGTGCCAGCAGCACAGGGGTGACCCAGTACTTC. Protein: CASSTGVTQYF.

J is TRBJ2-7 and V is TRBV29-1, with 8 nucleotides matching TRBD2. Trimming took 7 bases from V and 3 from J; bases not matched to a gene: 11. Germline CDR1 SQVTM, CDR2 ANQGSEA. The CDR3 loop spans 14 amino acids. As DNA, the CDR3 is TGCAGCGCCACAGCGGGAGACAACCTCTACGAGCAGTACTTC. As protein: CSATAGDNLYEQYF.

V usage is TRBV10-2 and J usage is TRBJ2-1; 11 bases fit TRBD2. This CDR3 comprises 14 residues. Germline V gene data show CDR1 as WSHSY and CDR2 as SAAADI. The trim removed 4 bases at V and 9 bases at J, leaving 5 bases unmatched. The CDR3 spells CASSATSGMGEQFF. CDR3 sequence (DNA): TGCGCCAGCAGTGCGACTAGCGGGATGGGTGAGCAGTTCTTC.

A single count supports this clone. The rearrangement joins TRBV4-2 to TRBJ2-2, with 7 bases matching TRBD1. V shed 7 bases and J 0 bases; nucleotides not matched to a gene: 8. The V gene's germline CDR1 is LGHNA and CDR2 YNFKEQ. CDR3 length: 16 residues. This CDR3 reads CASTTVGQANTGELFF. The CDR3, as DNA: TGTGCCAGCACCACCGTAGGACAGGCGAACACCGGGGAGCTGTTTTTT.

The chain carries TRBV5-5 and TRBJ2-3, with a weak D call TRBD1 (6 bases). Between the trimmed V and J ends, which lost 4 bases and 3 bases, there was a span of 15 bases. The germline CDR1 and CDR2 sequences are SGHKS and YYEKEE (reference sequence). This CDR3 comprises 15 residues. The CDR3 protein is CASSPNGQLTDTQYF. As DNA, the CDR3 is TGTGCCAGCAGCCCAAACGGACAGCTTACAGATACGCAGTATTTT.

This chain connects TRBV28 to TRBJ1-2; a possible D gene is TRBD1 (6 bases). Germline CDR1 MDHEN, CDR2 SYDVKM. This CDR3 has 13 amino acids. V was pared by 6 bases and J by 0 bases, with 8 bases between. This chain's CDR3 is CASRRDTNYGYTF. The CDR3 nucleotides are TGTGCCAGCAGACGGGACACTAACTATGGCTACACCTTC.

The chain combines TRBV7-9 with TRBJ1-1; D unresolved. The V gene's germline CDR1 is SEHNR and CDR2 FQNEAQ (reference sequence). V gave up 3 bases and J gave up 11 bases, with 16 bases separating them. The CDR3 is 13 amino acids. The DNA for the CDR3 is TGTGCCAGCAGCTTCGGATATCTGGAGGACGCTTTCTTT. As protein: CASSFGYLEDAFF.

The CDR3 is CASSSSDSGNTIYF. As DNA, the CDR3 is TGTGCCAGCTCAAGTTCGGACTCTGGAAACACCATATATTTT. The chain recombines TRBV18 with TRBJ1-3; D is undetermined. The CDR3 covers 14 residues. V lost 5 bases to trimming and J lost 0 bases, with 8 bases between them. Germline CDR1 is KGHSH and CDR2 is LQKENI.

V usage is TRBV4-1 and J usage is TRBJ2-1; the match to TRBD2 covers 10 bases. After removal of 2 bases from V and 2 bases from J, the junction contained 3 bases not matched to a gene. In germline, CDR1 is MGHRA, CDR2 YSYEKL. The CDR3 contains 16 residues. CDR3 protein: CASSQLAGVPYNEQFF. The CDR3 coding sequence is TGCGCCAGCAGCCAACTAGCGGGAGTACCCTACAATGAGCAGTTCTTC.

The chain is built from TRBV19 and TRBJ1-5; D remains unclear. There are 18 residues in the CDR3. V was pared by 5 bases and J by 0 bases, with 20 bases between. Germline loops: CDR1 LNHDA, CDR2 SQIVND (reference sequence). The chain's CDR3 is CASSYDLLVRVSNQPQHF. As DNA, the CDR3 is TGTGCCAGTAGTTATGATCTATTGGTTAGGGTTAGCAATCAGCCCCAGCATTTT.

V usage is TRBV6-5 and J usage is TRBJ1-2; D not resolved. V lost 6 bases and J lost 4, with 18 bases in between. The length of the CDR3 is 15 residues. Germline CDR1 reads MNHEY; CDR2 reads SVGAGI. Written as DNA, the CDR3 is TGTGCCAGCAGACGGACCGGGTTTTTTAGCTATGGCTACACCTTC. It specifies CASRRTGFFSYGYTF.

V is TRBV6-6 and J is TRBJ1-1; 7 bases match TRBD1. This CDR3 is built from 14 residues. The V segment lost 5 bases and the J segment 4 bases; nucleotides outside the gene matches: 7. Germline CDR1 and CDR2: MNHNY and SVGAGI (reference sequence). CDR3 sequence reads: CASSQRQGSTEAFF. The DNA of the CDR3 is TGTGCCAGCAGTCAAAGACAGGGTAGCACTGAAGCTTTCTTT.

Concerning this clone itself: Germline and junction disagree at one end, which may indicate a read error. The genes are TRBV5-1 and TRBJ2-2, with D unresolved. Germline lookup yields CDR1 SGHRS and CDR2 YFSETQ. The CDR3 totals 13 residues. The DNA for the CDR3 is TGCGCCAGCAGTGTAGGGAACGCCGGGGAGCTGTTTTTT. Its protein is CASSVGNAGELFF.

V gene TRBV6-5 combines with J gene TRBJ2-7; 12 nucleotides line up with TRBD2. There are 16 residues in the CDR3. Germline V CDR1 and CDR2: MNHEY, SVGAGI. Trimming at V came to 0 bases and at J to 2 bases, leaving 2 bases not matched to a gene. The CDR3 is CASSYSRLAGAYEQYF. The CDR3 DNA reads TGTGCCAGCAGTTACTCCCGACTAGCGGGAGCCTACGAGCAGTACTTC.

The CDR3 coding sequence is TGTGCCAGTAGTATAGGAGGGACTAGCACAGATACGCAGTATTTT. Amino acid sequence: CASSIGGTSTDTQYF. J is TRBJ2-3 and V is TRBV19; D might be TRBD2 (6 bases). Germline lookup yields CDR1 LNHDA and CDR2 SQIVND (reference sequence). The CDR3 extends over 15 amino acids. V was shortened by 1 base and J by 0 bases, with 8 bases between the two germline ends.

In DNA, the CDR3 is TGTGCCAGCAGTGAGCCTAGCGGGAACTACAATGAGCAGTTCTTC. Translation: CASSEPSGNYNEQFF. The gene calls are TRBV25-1 and TRBJ2-1; 9 nucleotides match TRBD2. The ends lost 3 bases at V and 3 bases at J; junction bases unmatched: 3. Germline V gives CDR1 MGHDK, CDR2 SYGVNS. The CDR3 runs 15 residues.

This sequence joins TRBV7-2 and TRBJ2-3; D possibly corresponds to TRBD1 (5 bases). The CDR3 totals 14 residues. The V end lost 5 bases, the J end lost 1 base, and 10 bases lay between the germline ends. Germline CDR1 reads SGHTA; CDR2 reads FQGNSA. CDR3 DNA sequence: TGTGCCAGCAGCCCATCGACAGGCACAGATACGCAGTATTTT. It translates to CASSPSTGTDTQYF.

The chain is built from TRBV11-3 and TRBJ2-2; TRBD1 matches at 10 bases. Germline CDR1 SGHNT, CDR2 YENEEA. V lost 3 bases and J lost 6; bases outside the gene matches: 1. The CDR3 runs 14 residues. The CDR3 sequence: CASSLGTGAGELFF. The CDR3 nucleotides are TGTGCCAGCAGCTTGGGGACAGGGGCCGGGGAGCTGTTTTTT.

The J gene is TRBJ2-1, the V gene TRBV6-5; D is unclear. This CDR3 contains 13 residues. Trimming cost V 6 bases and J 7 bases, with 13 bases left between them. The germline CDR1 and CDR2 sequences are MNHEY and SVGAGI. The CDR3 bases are TGTGCCAGCAGCCGAACTCCCACTAATGAGCAGTTCTTC. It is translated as CASSRTPTNEQFF.

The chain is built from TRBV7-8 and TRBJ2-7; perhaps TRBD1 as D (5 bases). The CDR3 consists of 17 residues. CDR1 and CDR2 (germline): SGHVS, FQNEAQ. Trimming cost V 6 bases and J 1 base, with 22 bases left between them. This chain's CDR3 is CASSRPGDRQTSYEQYF. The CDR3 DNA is TGTGCCAGCAGTCGACCGGGTGACAGACAGACTTCCTACGAGCAGTACTTC.

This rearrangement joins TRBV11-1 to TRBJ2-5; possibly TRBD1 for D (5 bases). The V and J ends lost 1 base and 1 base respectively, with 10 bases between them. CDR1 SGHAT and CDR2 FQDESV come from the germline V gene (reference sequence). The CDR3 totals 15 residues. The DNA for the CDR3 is TGTGCCAGCAGCTTAGTGGGGCGGCGCCAAGAGACCCAGTACTTC. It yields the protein CASSLVGRRQETQYF. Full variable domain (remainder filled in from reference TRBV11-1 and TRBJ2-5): EAEVAQSPRYKITEKSQAVAFWCDPISGHATLYWYRQILGQGPELLVQFQDESVVDDSQLPKDRFSAERLKGVDSTLKIQPAELGDSAMYLCASSLVGRRQETQYFGPGTRLLVL.

CDR3 DNA sequence: TGTGCCAGCAGCTTATCCAGGAGGCAGGGTGCTTTCTTT. It yields the protein CASSLSRRQGAFF. The chain has TRBV5-5 and TRBJ1-1; D is possibly TRBD1 (5 bases). The CDR3 consists of 13 residues. V lost 2 bases and J lost 11, with 16 bases in between. CDR1 and CDR2 from the germline V gene are SGHKS and YYEKEE (reference sequence).

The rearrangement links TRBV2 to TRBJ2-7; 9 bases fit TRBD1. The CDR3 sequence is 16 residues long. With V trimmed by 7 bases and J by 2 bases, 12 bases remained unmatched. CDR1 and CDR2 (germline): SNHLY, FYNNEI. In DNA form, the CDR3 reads TGTGCCAGCACCCCACTTTACCGGGACAGGGCCTACGAGCAGTACTTC. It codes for CASTPLYRDRAYEQYF.

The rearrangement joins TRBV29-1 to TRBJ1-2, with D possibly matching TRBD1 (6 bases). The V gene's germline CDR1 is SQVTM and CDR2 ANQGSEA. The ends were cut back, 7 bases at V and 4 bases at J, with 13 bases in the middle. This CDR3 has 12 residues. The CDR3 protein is CSGQDGGYGYTF. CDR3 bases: TGCAGCGGACAGGACGGGGGCTATGGCTACACCTTC. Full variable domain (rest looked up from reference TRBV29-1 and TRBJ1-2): SAVISQKPSRDICQRGTSLTIQCQVDSQVTMMFWYRQQPGQSLTLIATANQGSEATYESGFVIDKFPISRPNLTFSTLTVSNMSPEDSSIYLCSGQDGGYGYTFGSGTRLTVV.

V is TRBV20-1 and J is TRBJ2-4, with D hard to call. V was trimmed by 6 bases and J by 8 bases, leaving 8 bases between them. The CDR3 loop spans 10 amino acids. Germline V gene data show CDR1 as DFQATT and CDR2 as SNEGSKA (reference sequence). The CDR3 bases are TGCAGTGCCAAGTGGGACATTCAGTACTTC. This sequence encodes CSAKWDIQYF.